There are a few counts of the clone carrying this TCR beta chain. Its antigen remains unknown. There are 15 residues in the CDR3. The J segment lost 3 bases and the V segment lost 8 bases, leaving 12 bases of the junction unmatched. Per germline, CDR1 MDHEN and CDR2 SYDVKM. This entry belongs to a study of T cell responses to AZD1222 COVID-19 vaccine. Sequenced by immunoSEQ multiplex PCR; TCRdb stores in-frame clones only, minus some. The sample carries just under 75,000 clones, roughly 80% recorded once. General study results and limits: The reported proportion of spike-specific TCRs targeting unmutated variant regions was nearly half.

The chain joins TRBV28 to TRBJ2-7; 8 nucleotides line up with TRBD2. The sequencing used peripheral blood, collected 28 days after the second AZD1222 dose. The sequence was obtained from an adult who received the AZD1222 COVID-19 vaccine. The chain's CDR3 is CASQSTAGALYEQYF. The CDR3, as DNA: TGTGCCAGCCAAAGTACAGCGGGGGCCCTCTACGAGCAGTACTTC. The full variable domain, its missing parts supplied by reference TRBV28 and TRBJ2-7, is DVKVTQSSRYLVKRTGEKVFLECVQDMDHENMFWYRQDPGLGLRLIYFSYDVKMKEKGDIPEGYSVSREKKERFSLILESASTNQTSMYLCASQSTAGALYEQYFGPGTRLTVT.